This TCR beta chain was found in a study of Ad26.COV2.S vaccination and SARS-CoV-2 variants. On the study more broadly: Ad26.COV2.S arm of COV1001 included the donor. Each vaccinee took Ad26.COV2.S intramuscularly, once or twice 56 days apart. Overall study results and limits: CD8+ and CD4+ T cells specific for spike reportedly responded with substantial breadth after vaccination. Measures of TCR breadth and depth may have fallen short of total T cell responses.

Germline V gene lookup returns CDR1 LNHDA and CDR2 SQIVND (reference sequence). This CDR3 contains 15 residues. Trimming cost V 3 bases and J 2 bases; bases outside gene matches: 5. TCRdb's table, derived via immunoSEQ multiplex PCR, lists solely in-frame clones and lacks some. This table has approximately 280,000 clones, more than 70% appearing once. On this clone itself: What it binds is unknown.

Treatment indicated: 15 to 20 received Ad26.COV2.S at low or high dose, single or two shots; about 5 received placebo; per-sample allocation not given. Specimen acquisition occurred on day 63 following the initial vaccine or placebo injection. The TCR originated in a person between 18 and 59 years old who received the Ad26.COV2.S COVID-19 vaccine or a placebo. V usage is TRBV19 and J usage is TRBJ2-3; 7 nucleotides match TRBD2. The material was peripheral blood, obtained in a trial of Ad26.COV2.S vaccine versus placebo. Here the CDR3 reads CASSIPAGSTDTQYF. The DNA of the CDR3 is TGTGCCAGTAGTATCCCAGCGGGATCCACAGATACGCAGTATTTT. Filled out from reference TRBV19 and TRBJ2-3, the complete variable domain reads DGGITQSPKYLFRKEGQNVTLSCEQNLNHDAMYWYRQDPGQGLRLIYYSQIVNDFQKGDIAEGYSVSREKKESFPLTVTSAQKNPTAFYLCASSIPAGSTDTQYFGPGTRLTVL.